A single T cell receptor (beta chain) is shown here with its context. This record belongs to a study of T cell changes during pregnancy in multiple sclerosis. TCRdb's table, derived via immunoSEQ multiplex PCR, lists solely in-frame clones and lacks some. The data contain approximately 30,000 clones, 90% to 95% of them singletons. CDR3 size: 13 residues. Germline loops: CDR1 MNHNS, CDR2 SASEGT. J was trimmed by 6 bases and V by 3 bases; bases with no gene match: 1. This sequence originates from a female donor with multiple sclerosis, enrolled in a pregnancy study. This specimen was CD4+ T cells from peripheral blood mononuclear cells, taken after pregnancy. The genes are TRBV6-1 and TRBJ2-2, with 7 bases fitting TRBD1. CDR3 residues: CASSEQGAGELFF. The CDR3 DNA reads TGTGCCAGCAGTGAGCAGGGGGCCGGGGAGCTGTTTTTT.